Below, 8 T cell receptor beta chains from the same sample are listed, as sequenced in a study of cytomegalovirus exposure and HLA in healthy donors. The PCR was carried out with 60 Vbeta primers and 13 Jbeta primers. TCRdb keeps only in-frame clones here, not all; method: immunoSEQ multiplex PCR. This table has 150,000 or so clones, around 80% appearing once. Sequencing input: PBMCs. The receptors derive from a woman aged 40 to 50 in good health and CMV-seronegative.

This clone was observed once. V is TRBV7-2 and J is TRBJ2-3; TRBD2 might be the D (7 bases). The V gene lost 7 bases and the J gene lost 5 bases, with 22 bases spanning the gap. The CDR3 length is 16 residues. Germline CDR1 and CDR2: SGHTA and FQGNSA. The CDR3 spells CASTLGGGQVVDTQYF. Written as DNA, the CDR3 is TGTGCCAGCACCTTGGGGGGGGGCCAAGTAGTAGATACGCAGTATTTT.

The rearrangement joins TRBV11-2 to TRBJ1-3; no reliable D call. V was cut by 2 bases and J by 3 bases, with 2 bases left in between. The CDR3 runs to 12 residues. In germline, CDR1 is SGHAT, CDR2 FQNNGV. As DNA, the CDR3 is TGTGCCAGCAGCTTATATGGAAACACCATATATTTT. Amino acid sequence: CASSLYGNTIYF. The entire variable domain, with the rest obtained from reference TRBV11-2 and TRBJ1-3, is as follows: EAGVAQSPRYKIIEKRQSVAFWCNPISGHATLYWYQQILGQGPKLLIQFQNNGVVDDSQLPKDRFSAERLKGVDSTLKIQPAKLEDSAVYLCASSLYGNTIYFGEGSWLTVV.

This clone was found a few times. V usage is TRBV5-6 and J usage is TRBJ2-3; 7 positions match TRBD2. The CDR3 loop spans 16 amino acids. V was pared by 0 bases and J by 4 bases, with 8 bases of the junction left unmatched. Looked up from germline, CDR1 is SGHDT and CDR2 is YYEEEE. CDR3: CASSLGAGTTSDTQYF. The CDR3 nucleotides read TGTGCCAGCAGCTTGGGGGCCGGGACTACGTCAGATACGCAGTATTTT.

This chain links TRBV5-4 with TRBJ2-1; maybe TRBD1 (6 bases). CDR3 size: 16 residues. The germline V and J ends were trimmed by 1 base and 5 bases, with 16 bases remaining between them. In germline, CDR1 is SGHNT, CDR2 YYREEE (reference sequence). CDR3 amino acids: CASSLYGPPGDNEQFF. The CDR3 DNA reads TGTGCCAGCAGCTTGTACGGACCCCCAGGGGACAATGAGCAGTTCTTC.

CDR3 DNA: TGTGCCAGCAGCTTAGATCCGCTAGCTCAAACCGGGGAGCTGTTTTTT. It yields the protein CASSLDPLAQTGELFF. The chain employs TRBV7-9 and TRBJ2-2; TRBD2 might be the D (5 bases). V lost 1 base, J lost 5 bases, and 14 bases lay in between. The germline gives CDR1 SEHNR, CDR2 FQNEAQ (reference sequence). The CDR3 contains 16 residues. The complete variable domain, with remaining parts taken from reference TRBV7-9 and TRBJ2-2, reads DTGVSQNPRHKITKRGQNVTFRCDPISEHNRLYWYRQTLGQGPEFLTYFQNEAQLEKSRLLSDRFSAERPKGSFSTLEIQRTEQGDSAMYLCASSLDPLAQTGELFFGEGSRLTVL.

The gene calls are TRBV4-3 and TRBJ2-5; TRBD2 matches at 11 bases. Unmatched junction bases numbered 4, after V lost 4 bases and J lost 3 bases. The CDR3 contains 15 residues. Looked up from germline, CDR1 is LGHNA and CDR2 is YSLEER. The DNA of the CDR3 is TGCGCCAGCAGCCTTAGCGGGAGGGCCGAAGAGACCCAGTACTTC. This translates into CASSLSGRAEETQYF.

This chain joins TRBV18 and TRBJ2-2, with 8 nucleotides matching TRBD1. Germline V gene sequence: CDR1 KGHSH, CDR2 LQKENI. The CDR3 loop spans 18 amino acids. V shed 0 bases, J shed 0 bases, and the junction held 6 bases outside the gene matches. The CDR3 DNA follows: TGTGCCAGCTCACCACCACCAGGACAGGGCGCGAACACCGGGGAGCTGTTTTTT. As protein: CASSPPPGQGANTGELFF.

The chain combines TRBV11-2 with TRBJ1-6, with TRBD1 as a possible D gene (5 bases). The germline V gene encodes CDR1 SGHAT and CDR2 FQNNGV. Trimming took off 5 bases at V and 2 bases at J, with 16 bases between the two ends. This CDR3 has 17 amino acids. CDR3 amino acids: CASSPEREGTYNSPLHF. The CDR3 bases are TGTGCCAGCAGCCCCGAGAGGGAGGGGACCTATAATTCACCCCTCCACTTT.